This TCR beta chain was sequenced for a study of T-cell reconstitution after alpha-beta-depleted transplantation in children. This CDR3 comprises 15 residues. CDR1 and CDR2 from the germline V gene are DFQATT and SNEGSKA (reference sequence). The V and J ends lost 6 bases and 2 bases, in that order; junction bases with no gene match: 8. Study-wide points: Surviving recipient T cells and thymic progenitors accounted for the high day-60 TCRbeta diversity observed in some patients. After one year, T-cell counts and TCRbeta diversity mostly came from new T cells. Roughly two months post-transplant, alpha-beta T cells reportedly originated from several hundred graft clones that had expanded.

This clonotype has ten or more counts. Its antigen is not identified. The library targeted TCRbeta and was prepared with unique molecular identifiers. In TCRdb, the PCR reads were re-called with MiXCR into one record per CDR3 protein. The sample yields roughly 240,000 distinct CDR3 sequences, roughly 8% seen once. J is TRBJ2-3 and V is TRBV20-1; TRBD2 aligns across 10 bases. The source of this sequence is a male patient younger than 18 who had a stem cell transplant for acute lymphoblastic leukemia, so the T cells may come from the graft donor. Sequences were derived from PBMCs, mostly from graft donor cells, sampled 180 days after TCRalphabeta/CD19-depleted stem cell transplant. The CDR3 loop is CSALSGGAVTDTQYF. CDR3 coding DNA: TGCAGTGCCCTAAGCGGGGGGGCCGTCACAGATACGCAGTATTTT.